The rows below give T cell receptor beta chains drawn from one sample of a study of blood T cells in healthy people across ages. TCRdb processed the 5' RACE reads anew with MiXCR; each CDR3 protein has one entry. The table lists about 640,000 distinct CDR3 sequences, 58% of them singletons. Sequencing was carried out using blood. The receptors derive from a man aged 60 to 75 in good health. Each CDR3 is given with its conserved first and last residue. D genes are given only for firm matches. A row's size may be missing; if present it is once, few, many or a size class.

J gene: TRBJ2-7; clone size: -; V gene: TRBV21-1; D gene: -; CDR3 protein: CAGQGNDFYEQYF; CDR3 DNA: TGTGCCGGCCAGGGGAATGACTTCTACGAGCAGTACTTC
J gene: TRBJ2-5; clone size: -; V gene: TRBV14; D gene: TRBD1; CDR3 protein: CASSRTGTETQYF; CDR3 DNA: TGTGCCAGCAGTCGGACAGGGACAGAGACCCAGTACTTC
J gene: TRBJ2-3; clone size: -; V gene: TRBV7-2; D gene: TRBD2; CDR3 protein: CASSPGTSGDTQYF; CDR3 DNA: TGTGCCAGCAGCCCCGGGACTAGTGGAGATACGCAGTATTTT
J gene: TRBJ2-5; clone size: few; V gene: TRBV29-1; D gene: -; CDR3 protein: CSASGPGTQYF; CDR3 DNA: TGCAGCGCCTCAGGGCCCGGGACCCAGTACTTC
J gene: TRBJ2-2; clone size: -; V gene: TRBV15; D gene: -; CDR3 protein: CATSRARNTGELFF; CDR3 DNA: TGTGCCACCAGCAGAGCCCGGAACACCGGGGAGCTGTTTTTT
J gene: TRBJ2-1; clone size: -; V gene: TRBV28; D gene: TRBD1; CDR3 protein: CASSQVGTGYQNEQFF; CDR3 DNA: TGTGCCAGCAGTCAAGTCGGGACAGGGTATCAGAACGAGCAGTTCTTC
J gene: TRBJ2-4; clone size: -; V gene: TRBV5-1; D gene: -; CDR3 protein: CASSFEGSKNIQYF; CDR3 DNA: TGCGCCAGCAGCTTCGAAGGGAGTAAAAACATTCAGTACTTC
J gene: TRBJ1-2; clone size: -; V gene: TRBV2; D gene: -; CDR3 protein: CASRGDRTNYGYTF; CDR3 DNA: TGTGCCAGCAGGGGTGACCGTACTAACTATGGCTACACCTTC
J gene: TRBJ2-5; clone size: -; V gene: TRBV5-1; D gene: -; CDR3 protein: CASSQAQEVRSMAQYF; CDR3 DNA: TGCGCCAGCAGCCAGGCACAGGAAGTCCGGAGTATGGCCCAGTACTTC
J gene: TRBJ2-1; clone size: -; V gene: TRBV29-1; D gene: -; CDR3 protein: CSVRFGWEGVRNEQFF; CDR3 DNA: TGCAGCGTCCGGTTTGGTTGGGAGGGGGTACGCAATGAGCAGTTCTTC
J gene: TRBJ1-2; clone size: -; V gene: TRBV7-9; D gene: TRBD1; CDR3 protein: CASSLTLGQTNGYTF; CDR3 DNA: TGTGCCAGCAGCTTAACGTTGGGACAGACCAATGGCTACACCTTC
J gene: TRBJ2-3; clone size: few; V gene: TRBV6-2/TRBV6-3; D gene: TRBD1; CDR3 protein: CASKWSLDRGTDTQYF; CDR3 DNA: TGTGCCAGCAAATGGTCTCTGGACAGGGGAACAGATACGCAGTATTTT
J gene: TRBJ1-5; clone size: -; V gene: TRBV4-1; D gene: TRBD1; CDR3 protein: CASSLGQLGNQPQHF; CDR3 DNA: TGCGCCAGCAGCCTGGGACAGTTAGGCAATCAGCCCCAGCATTTT
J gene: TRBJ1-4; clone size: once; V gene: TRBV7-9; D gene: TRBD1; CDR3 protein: CVSSLSSRGGNEKLFF; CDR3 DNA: TGTGTCAGCAGCTTAAGCAGCAGGGGGGGAAATGAAAAACTGTTTTTT
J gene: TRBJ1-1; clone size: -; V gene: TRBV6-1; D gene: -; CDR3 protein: CASSEAWVRAFF; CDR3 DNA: TGTGCCAGCAGTGAAGCATGGGTAAGGGCTTTCTTT
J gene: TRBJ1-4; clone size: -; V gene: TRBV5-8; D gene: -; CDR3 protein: CASSTGRGEKLFF; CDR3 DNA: TGTGCCAGCAGCACCGGACGCGGGGAAAAACTGTTTTTT
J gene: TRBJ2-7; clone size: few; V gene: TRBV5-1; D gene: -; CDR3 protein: CASNRDTPDEQYF; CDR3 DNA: TGCGCCAGCAACCGGGACACCCCCGACGAGCAGTACTTC
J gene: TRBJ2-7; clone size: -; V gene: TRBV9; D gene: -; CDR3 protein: CASSVSEGSSYEQYF; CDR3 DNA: TGTGCCAGCAGCGTGTCCGAGGGGTCTTCCTACGAGCAGTACTTC
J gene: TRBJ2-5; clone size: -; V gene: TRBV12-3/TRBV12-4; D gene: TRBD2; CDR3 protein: CASSLSLAGVGETQYF; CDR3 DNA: TGTGCCAGCAGTTTATCGCTAGCGGGGGTTGGGGAGACCCAGTACTTC
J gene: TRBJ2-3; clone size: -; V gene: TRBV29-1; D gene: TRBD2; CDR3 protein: CSFGTSGLGAQYF; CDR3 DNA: TGCAGCTTCGGGACTAGCGGATTGGGTGCGCAGTATTTT
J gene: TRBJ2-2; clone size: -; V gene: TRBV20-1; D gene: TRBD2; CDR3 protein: CSAGGTSGGTGELFF; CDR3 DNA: TGCAGTGCTGGCGGGACTAGCGGGGGCACCGGGGAGCTGTTTTTT
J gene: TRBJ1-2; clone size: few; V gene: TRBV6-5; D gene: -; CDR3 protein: CASSKTGSYYGYTF; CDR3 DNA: TGTGCCAGCAGTAAAACCGGGAGCTACTATGGCTACACCTTC
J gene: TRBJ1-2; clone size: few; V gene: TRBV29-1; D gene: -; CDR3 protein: CSVEDPTPVGAYGYTF; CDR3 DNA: TGCAGCGTTGAAGATCCAACCCCGGTTGGCGCTTATGGCTACACCTTC
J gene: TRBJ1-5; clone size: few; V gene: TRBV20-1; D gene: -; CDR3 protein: CSALKDTHQPQHF; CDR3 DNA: TGCAGTGCCCTTAAGGACACCCATCAGCCCCAGCATTTT
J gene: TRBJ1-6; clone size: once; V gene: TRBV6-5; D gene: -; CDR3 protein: CASRREAQNSPLHF; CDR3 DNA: TGTGCCAGCAGAAGAGAGGCCCAGAATTCACCCCTCCACTTT
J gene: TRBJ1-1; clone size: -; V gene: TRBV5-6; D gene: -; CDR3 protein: CASSRDTRGNTEAFF; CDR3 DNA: TGTGCCAGCAGCCGGGACACAAGGGGGAACACTGAAGCTTTCTTT
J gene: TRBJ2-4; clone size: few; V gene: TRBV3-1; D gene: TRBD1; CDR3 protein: CASSPGQGSDIQYF; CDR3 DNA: TGTGCCAGCAGCCCGGGACAGGGGTCGGACATTCAGTACTTC
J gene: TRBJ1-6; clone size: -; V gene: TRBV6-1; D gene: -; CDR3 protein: CVSSEGGEGSPLHF; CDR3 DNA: TGTGTCAGCAGTGAAGGGGGTGAGGGTTCACCCCTCCACTTT
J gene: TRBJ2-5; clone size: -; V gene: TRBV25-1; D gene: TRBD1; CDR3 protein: CASSRQTGSYGQYF; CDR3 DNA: TGTGCCAGCAGCCGACAGACAGGGTCCTACGGGCAGTACTTC
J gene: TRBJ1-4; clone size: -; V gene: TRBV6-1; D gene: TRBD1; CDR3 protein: CASEWTRRQGAEKLFF; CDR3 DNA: TGTGCCAGCGAGTGGACGAGGAGACAGGGCGCTGAAAAACTGTTTTTT
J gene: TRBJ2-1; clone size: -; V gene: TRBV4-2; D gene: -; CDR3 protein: CASSQVGPYNEQFF; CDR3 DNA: TGTGCCAGCAGCCAAGTCGGCCCTTACAATGAGCAGTTCTTC
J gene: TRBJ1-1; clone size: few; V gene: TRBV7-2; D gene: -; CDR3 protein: CASSPLPAMNTEAFF; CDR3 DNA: TGTGCCAGCAGCCCTCTCCCGGCGATGAACACTGAAGCTTTCTTT
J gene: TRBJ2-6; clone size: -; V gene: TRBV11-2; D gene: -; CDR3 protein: CASSLRGGRSGANVLTF; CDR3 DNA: TGTGCCAGCAGCTTAAGGGGGGGCCGCTCTGGGGCCAACGTCCTGACTTTC
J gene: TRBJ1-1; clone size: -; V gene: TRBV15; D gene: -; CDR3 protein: CATSSLLSEDTEAFF; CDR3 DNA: TGTGCCACCAGCAGCCTCCTCTCGGAGGACACTGAAGCTTTCTTT
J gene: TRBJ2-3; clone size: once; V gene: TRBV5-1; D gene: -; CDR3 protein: CASSWDGTSTDTQYF; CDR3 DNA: TGCGCCAGCAGCTGGGACGGAACGAGCACAGATACGCAGTATTTT
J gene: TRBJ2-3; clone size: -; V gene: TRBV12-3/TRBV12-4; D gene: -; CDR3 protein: CASSLAGGHLTDTEYF; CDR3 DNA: TGTGCCAGCAGTTTAGCGGGGGGACACCTCACAGATACGGAGTATTTT
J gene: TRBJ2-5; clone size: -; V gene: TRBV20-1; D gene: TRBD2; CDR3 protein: CSARGRDYKETQYF; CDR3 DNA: TGCAGTGCTAGAGGCCGGGACTATAAAGAGACCCAGTACTTC
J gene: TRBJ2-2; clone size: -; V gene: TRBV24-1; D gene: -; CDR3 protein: CATSEAVNAGELFF; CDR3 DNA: TGTGCCACCAGTGAGGCAGTGAATGCCGGGGAGCTGTTTTTT
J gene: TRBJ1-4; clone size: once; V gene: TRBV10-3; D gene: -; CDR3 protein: CAISGAATNEKLFF; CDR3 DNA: TGTGCCATCAGTGGGGCAGCAACTAATGAAAAACTGTTTTTT
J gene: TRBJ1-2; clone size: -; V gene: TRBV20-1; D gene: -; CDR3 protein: CSARVLGADYGYTF; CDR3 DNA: TGCAGTGCTAGAGTTCTGGGTGCGGACTATGGCTACACCTTC
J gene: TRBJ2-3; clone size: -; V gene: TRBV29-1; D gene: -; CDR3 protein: CSVGFGVKTDTQYF; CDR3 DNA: TGCAGCGTCGGATTTGGGGTTAAGACAGATACGCAGTATTTT
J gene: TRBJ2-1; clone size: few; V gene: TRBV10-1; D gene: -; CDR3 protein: CASSELRRPPNEQFF; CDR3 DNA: TGCGCCAGCAGTGAGCTCCGGAGGCCCCCCAATGAGCAGTTCTTC
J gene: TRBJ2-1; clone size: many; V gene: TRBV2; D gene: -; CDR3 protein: CASSDGSSYNEQFF; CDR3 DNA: TGTGCCAGCAGTGACGGGAGCTCCTACAATGAGCAGTTCTTC
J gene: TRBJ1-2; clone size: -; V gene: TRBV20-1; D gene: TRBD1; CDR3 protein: CSAPTGANYGYTF; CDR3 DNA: TGCAGTGCCCCGACAGGGGCTAACTATGGCTACACCTTC
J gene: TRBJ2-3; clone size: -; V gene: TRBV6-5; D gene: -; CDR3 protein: CASSLQQERPDTQYF; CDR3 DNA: TGTGCCAGCAGTTTGCAACAGGAACGCCCAGATACGCAGTATTTT
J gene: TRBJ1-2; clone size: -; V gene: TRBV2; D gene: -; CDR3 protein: CASSAQANYGYTF; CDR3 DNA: TGTGCCAGCAGTGCACAGGCCAACTATGGCTACACCTTC
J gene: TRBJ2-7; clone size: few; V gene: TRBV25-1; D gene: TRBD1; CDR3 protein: CASSEQGAYEQYF; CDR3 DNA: TGTGCCAGCAGTGAACAGGGGGCCTACGAGCAGTACTTC
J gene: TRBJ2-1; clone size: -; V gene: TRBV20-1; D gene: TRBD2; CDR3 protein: CSAKTSGVETQFF; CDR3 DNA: TGCAGTGCCAAGACTAGCGGGGTAGAGACCCAGTTCTTC
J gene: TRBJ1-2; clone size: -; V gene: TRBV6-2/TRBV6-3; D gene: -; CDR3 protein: CASRGPVYGYTF; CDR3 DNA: TGTGCCAGCAGGGGGCCCGTCTATGGCTACACCTTC
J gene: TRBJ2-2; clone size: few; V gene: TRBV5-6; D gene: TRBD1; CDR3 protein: CASSPRTGDTGELFF; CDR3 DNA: TGTGCCAGCAGCCCACGGACAGGGGACACCGGGGAGCTGTTTTTT
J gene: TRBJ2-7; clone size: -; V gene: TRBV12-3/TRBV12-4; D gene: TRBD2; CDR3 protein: CASSFRLAGSYEQYF; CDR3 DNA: TGTGCCAGCAGTTTCCGACTAGCGGGGTCCTACGAGCAGTACTTC
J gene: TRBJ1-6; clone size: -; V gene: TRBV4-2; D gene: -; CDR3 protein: CASSQDSGSSYNSPLHF; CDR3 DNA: TGTGCCAGCAGCCAAGATTCGGGCAGCTCCTATAATTCACCCCTCCACTTT
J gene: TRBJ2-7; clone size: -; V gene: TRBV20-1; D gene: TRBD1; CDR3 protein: CSAMAGQGVREQYF; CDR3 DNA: TGCAGTGCCATGGCGGGACAGGGGGTCCGCGAGCAGTACTTC
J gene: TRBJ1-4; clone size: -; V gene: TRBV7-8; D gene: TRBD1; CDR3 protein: CASSLGQGDATNEKLFF; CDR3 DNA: TGTGCCAGCAGCTTAGGACAGGGGGACGCCACTAATGAAAAACTGTTTTTT
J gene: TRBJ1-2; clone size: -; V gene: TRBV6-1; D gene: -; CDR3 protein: CASSRIGSRARSNYGYTF; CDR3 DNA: TGTGCCAGCAGCAGAATCGGGAGCCGAGCACGTTCTAACTATGGCTACACCTTC
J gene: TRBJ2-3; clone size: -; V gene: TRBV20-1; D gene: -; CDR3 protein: CSAAARAGDTQYF; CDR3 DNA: TGCAGTGCCGCTGCGCGGGCGGGAGATACGCAGTATTTT